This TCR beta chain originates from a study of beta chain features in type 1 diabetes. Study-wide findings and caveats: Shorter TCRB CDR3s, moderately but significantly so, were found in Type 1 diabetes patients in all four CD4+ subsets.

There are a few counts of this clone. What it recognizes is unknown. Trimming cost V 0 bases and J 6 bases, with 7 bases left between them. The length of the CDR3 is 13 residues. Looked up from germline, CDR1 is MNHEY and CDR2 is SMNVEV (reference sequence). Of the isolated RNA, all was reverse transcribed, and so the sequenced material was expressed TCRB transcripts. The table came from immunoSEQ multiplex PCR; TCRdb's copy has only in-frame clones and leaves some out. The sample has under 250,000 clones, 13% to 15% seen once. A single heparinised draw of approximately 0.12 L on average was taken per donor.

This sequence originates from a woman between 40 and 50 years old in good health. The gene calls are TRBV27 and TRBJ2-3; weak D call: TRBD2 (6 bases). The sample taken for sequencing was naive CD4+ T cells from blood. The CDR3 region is CASSLSGRDTQYF. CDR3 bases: TGTGCCAGCAGTTTATCGGGGAGGGATACGCAGTATTTT.